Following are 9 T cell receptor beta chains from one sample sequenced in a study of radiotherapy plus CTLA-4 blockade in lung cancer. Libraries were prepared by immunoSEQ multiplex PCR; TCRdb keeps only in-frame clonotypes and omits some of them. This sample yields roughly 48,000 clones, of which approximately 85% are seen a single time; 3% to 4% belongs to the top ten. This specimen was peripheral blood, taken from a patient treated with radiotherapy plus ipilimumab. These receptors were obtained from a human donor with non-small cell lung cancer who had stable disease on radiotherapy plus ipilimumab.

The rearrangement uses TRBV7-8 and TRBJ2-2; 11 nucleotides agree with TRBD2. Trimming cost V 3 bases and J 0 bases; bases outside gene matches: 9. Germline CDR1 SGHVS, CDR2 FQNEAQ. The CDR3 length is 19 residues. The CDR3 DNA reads TGTGCCAGCAGCTTGGGCCTCTTAGCGGGAGGGCCGAACACCGGGGAGCTGTTTTTT. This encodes CASSLGLLAGGPNTGELFF.

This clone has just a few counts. The DNA for the CDR3 is TGTGCCAGCAGTTCGGGACAAGGGTATCAGCCCCAGCATTTT. It specifies CASSSGQGYQPQHF. The chain links TRBV5-6 to TRBJ1-5; a possible D gene is TRBD1 (6 bases). The CDR3 length is 14 residues. V lost 5 bases, J lost 5 bases, and 14 bases lay in between. In germline, CDR1 is SGHDT, CDR2 YYEEEE.

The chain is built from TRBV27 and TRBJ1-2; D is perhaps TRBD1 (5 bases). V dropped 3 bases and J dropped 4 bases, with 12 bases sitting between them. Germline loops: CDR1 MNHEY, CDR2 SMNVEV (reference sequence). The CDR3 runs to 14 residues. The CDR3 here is CASSFGGGSYGYTF. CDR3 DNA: TGTGCCAGCAGTTTTGGCGGGGGGAGCTATGGCTACACCTTC.

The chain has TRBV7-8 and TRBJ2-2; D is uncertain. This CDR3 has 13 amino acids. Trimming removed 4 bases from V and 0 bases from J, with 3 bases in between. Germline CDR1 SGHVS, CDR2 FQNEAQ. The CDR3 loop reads CASSSTNTGELFF. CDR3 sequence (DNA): TGTGCCAGCAGCTCCACGAACACCGGGGAGCTGTTTTTT.

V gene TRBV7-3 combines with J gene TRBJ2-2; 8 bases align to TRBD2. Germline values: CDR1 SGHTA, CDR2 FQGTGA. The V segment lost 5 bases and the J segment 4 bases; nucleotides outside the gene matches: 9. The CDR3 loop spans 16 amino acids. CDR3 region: CASSRGSGSATGELFF. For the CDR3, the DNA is TGTGCCAGCAGCCGAGGAAGCGGGAGTGCCACCGGGGAGCTGTTTTTT.

The CDR3 region is CASSPPSGRTTDTQYF. In DNA, the CDR3 is TGTGCCAGCTCACCTCCAAGCGGGAGGACCACAGATACGCAGTATTTT. V is TRBV18 and J is TRBJ2-3; 9 bases align to TRBD2. The CDR3 runs to 16 residues. V lost 3 bases, J lost 2 bases, and 6 bases stayed unmatched. The germline V gene has CDR1 KGHSH and CDR2 LQKENI.

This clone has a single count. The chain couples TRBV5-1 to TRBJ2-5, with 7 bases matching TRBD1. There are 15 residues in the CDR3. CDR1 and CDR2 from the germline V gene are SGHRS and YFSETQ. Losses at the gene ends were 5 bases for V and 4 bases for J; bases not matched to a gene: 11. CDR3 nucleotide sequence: TGCGCCAGCAGTTTCACGACAGGGATCGGAGAGACCCAGTACTTC. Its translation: CASSFTTGIGETQYF.

The CDR3 region has the DNA TGCGCCAGCAGCGCCCTAGCGGGACTAGACGAGCAGTACTTC. This codes for CASSALAGLDEQYF. This chain joins TRBV4-3 and TRBJ2-7; 9 positions agree with TRBD2. The J segment lost 5 bases and the V segment lost 5 bases, leaving 7 bases of the junction unmatched. The CDR3 loop spans 14 amino acids. CDR1 is LGHNA, CDR2 YSLEER, per germline.

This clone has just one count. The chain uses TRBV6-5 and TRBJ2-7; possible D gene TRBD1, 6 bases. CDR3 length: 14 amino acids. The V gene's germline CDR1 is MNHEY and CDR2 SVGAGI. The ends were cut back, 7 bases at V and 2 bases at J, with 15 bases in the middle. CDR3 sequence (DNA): TGTGCCAGCACCGAGGACAGTTTCCCCTACGAGCAGTACTTC. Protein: CASTEDSFPYEQYF.